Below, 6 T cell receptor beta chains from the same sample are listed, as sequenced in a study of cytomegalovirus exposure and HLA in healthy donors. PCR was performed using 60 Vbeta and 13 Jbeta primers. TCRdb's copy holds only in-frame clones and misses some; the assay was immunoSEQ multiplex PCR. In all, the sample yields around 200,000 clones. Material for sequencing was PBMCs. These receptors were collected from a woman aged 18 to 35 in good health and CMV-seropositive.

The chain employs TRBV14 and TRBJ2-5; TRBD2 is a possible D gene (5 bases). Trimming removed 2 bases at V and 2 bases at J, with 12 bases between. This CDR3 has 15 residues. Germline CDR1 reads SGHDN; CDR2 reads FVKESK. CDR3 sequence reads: CASSQYLAPQETQYF. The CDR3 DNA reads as TGTGCCAGCAGCCAATATCTAGCACCACAAGAGACCCAGTACTTC.

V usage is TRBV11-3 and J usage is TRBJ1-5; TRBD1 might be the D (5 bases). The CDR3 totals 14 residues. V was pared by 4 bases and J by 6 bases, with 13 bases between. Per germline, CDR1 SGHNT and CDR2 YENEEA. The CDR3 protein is CASSSNLGGQPQHF. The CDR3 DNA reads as TGTGCCAGCAGCTCGAACCTGGGGGGTCAGCCCCAGCATTTT.

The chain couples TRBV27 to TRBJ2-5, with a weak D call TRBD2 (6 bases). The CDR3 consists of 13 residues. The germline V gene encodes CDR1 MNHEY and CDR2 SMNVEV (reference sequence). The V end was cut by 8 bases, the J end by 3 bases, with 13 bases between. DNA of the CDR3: TGTGCCAGCCGGACGGGGGTAGAAGAGACCCAGTACTTC. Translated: CASRTGVEETQYF.

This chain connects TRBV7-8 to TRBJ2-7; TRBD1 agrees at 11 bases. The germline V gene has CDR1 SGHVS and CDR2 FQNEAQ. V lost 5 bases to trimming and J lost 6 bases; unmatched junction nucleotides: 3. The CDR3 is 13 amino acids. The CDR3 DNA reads TGTGCCAGCAGCGCCGGGACAGGGGGCGAGCAGTACTTC. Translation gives CASSAGTGGEQYF.

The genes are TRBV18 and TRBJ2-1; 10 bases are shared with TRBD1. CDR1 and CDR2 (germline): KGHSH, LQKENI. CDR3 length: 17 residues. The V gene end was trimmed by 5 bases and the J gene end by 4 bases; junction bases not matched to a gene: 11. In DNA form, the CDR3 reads TGTGCCAGCTCAAGACTGGGACAGGGGTTGGATTACAATGAGCAGTTCTTC. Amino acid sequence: CASSRLGQGLDYNEQFF.

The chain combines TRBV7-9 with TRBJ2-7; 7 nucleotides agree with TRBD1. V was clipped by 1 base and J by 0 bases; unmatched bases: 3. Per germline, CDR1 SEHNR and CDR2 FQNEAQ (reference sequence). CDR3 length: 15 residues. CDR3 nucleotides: TGTGCCAGCAGCTTAGGAGGACAGGACTCCTACGAGCAGTACTTC. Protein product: CASSLGGQDSYEQYF. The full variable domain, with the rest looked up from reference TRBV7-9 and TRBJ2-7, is DTGVSQNPRHKITKRGQNVTFRCDPISEHNRLYWYRQTLGQGPEFLTYFQNEAQLEKSRLLSDRFSAERPKGSFSTLEIQRTEQGDSAMYLCASSLGGQDSYEQYFGPGTRLTVT.